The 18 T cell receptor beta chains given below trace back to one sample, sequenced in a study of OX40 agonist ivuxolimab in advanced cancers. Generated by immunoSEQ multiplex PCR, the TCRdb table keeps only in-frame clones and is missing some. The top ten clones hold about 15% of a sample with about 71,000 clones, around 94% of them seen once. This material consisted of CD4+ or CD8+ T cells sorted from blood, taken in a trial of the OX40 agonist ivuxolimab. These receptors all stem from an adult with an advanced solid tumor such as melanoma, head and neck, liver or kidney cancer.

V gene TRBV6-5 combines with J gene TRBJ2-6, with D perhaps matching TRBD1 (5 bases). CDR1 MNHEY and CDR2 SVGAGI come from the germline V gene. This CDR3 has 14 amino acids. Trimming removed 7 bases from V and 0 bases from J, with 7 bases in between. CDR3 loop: CASKGHSGANVLTF. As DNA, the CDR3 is TGTGCCAGCAAGGGGCACTCTGGGGCCAACGTCCTGACTTTC.

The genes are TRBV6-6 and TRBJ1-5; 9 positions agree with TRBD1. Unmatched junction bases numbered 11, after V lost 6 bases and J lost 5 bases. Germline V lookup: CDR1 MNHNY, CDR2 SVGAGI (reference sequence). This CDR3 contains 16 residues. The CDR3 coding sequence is TGTGCCAGCAGCCCTGACAGGGGGAAGATCGATCAGCCCCAGCATTTT. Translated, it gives CASSPDRGKIDQPQHF.

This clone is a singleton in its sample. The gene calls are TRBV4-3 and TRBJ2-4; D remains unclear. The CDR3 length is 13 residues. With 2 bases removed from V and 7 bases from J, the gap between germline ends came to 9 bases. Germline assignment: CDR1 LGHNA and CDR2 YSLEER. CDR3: CASSQTGENIQYF. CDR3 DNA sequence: TGCGCCAGCAGCCAAACTGGCGAGAACATTCAGTACTTC.

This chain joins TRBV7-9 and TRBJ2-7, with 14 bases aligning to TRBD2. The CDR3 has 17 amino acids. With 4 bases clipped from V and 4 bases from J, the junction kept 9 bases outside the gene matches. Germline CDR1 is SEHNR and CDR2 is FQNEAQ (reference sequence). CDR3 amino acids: CASSSGLAGAFDYEQYF. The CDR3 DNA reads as TGTGCCAGCAGCTCGGGACTAGCGGGGGCCTTCGATTACGAGCAGTACTTC.

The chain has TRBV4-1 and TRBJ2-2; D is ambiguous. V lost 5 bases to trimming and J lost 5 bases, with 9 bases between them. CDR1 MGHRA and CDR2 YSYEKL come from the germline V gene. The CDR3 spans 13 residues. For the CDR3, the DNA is TGCGCCAGCAGCGAAGGCCTTACCGGGGAGCTGTTTTTT. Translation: CASSEGLTGELFF.

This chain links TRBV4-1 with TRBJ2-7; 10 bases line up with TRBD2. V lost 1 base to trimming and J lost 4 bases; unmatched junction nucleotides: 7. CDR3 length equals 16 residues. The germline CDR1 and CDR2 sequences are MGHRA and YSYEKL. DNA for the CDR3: TGCGCCAGCAGCCAAGTCGGTGGACTAGCGGCTTACGAGCAGTACTTC. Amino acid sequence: CASSQVGGLAAYEQYF.

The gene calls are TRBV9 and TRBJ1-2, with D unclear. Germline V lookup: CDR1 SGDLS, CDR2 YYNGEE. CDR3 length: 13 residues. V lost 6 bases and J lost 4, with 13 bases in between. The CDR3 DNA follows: TGTGCCAGCACCCCCGTTTCAATCTATGGCTACACCTTC. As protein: CASTPVSIYGYTF.

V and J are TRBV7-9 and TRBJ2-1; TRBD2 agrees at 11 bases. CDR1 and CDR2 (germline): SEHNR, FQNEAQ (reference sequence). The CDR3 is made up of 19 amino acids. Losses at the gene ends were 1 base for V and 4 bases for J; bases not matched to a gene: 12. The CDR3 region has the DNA TGTGCCAGCAGCTTAGGGTCTAGCGGGGGGTCCAGTAGATACAATGAGCAGTTCTTC. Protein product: CASSLGSSGGSSRYNEQFF.

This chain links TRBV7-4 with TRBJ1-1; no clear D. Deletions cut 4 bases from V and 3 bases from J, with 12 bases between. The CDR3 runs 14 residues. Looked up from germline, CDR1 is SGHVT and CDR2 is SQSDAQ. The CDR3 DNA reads TGTGCCAGCAGCTCCCCGGGCTATCACACTGAAGCTTTCTTT. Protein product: CASSSPGYHTEAFF.

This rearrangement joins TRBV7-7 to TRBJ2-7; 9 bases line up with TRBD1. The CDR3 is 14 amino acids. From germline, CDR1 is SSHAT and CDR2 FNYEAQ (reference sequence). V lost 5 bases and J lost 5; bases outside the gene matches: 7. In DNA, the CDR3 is TGTGCCAGCAGCCCCGGGACAGGGTTACACGAGCAGTACTTC. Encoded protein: CASSPGTGLHEQYF.

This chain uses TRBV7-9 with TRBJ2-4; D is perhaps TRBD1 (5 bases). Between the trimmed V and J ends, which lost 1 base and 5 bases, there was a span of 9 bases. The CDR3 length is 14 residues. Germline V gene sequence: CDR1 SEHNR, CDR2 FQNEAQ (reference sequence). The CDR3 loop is CASSLGPRENIQYF. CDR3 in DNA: TGTGCCAGCAGCTTAGGCCCCAGGGAAAACATTCAGTACTTC.

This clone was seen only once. The CDR3, as DNA: TGTGCCAGTAGTACCCCCGGACTAGTTGGGGAGCTGTTTTTT. Translated, it gives CASSTPGLVGELFF. The gene calls are TRBV19 and TRBJ2-2, with 7 bases fitting TRBD2. V shed 4 bases, J shed 8 bases, and the junction held 7 bases outside the gene matches. CDR3 length: 14 amino acids. Germline CDR1 and CDR2: LNHDA and SQIVND (reference sequence). Looking up the rest from reference TRBV19 and TRBJ2-2 gives the full variable domain: DGGITQSPKYLFRKEGQNVTLSCEQNLNHDAMYWYRQDPGQGLRLIYYSQIVNDFQKGDIAEGYSVSREKKESFPLTVTSAQKNPTAFYLCASSTPGLVGELFFGEGSRLTVL.

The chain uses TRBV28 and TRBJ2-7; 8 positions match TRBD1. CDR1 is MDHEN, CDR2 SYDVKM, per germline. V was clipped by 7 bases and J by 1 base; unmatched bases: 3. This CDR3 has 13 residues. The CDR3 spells CASIQGGSYEQYF. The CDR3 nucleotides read TGTGCCAGCATACAGGGGGGTTCCTACGAGCAGTACTTC.

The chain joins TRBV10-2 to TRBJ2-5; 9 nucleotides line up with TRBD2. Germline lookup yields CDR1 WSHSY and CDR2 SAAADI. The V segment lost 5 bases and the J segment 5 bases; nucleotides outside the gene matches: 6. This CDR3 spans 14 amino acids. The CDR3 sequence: CASSRGLASETQYF. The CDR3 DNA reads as TGCGCCAGCAGTCGTGGACTAGCGAGTGAGACCCAGTACTTC.

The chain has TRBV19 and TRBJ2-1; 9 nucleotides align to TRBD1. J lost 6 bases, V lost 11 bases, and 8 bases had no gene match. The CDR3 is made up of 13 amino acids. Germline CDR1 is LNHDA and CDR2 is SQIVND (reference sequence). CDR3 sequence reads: CAGGQGPSNEQFF. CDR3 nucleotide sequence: TGTGCCGGGGGACAGGGCCCGTCCAATGAGCAGTTCTTC.

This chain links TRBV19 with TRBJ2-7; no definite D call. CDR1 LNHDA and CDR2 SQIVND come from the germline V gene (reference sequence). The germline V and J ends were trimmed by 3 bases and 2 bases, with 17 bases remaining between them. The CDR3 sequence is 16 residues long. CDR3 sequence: CASSITGGDLPYEQYF. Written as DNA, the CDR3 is TGTGCCAGTAGTATTACCGGCGGCGATCTCCCCTACGAGCAGTACTTC.

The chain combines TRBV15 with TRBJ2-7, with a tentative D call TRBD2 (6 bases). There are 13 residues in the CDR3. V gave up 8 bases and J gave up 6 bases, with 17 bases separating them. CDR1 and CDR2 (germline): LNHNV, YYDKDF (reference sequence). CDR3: CATRGLASAEQYF. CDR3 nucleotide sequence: TGTGCCACCCGAGGGCTAGCGAGTGCCGAGCAGTACTTC.

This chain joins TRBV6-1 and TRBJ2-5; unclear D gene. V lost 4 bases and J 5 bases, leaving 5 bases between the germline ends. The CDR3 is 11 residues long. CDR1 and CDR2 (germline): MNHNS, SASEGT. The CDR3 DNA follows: TGTGCCAGCAGTGCCTGGGAGACCCAGTACTTC. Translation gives CASSAWETQYF.